The clone carrying this T cell receptor beta chain occurred a few times. Antigen unknown. This record belongs to a study of blood T cells in healthy people across ages. Study results and caveats: Unsorted PBMCs prevented conclusive naive versus antigen-experienced comparison. Roughly linearly, TCR beta diversity per million T cells fell as age increased. From one million sequenced T cells, diversity estimates were lower bounds.

With a J-beta primer mix and a sample-barcoded 5' primer, a second PCR ran roughly 6 to 11 cycles. Through a template-switch adaptor with 12 random nucleotides, each cDNA molecule received a tag. TCRdb ran MiXCR on the 5' RACE reads and lists one entry per CDR3 protein. The repertoire holds 1.5 million to 2 million distinct CDR3 sequences, with roughly 32% as singletons. The ends were cut back, 4 bases at V and 6 bases at J, with 12 bases in the middle. The length of the CDR3 is 14 residues. Germline V lookup: CDR1 LGHDT, CDR2 YNNKEL (reference sequence). The chain couples TRBV3-1 to TRBJ2-2; D gene uncertain. The sample comprised blood. The source is a woman under 40 in good health. As DNA, the CDR3 is TGTGCCAGCAGCCCCCCCGGGCGTGCCGGGGAGCTGTTTTTT. As protein: CASSPPGRAGELFF.